These 3 T cell receptor beta chains share one sample of origin, sequenced in a study of blood T cell repertoires in COVID-19. Clones were read by immunoSEQ multiplex PCR, and TCRdb kept only the in-frame ones, dropping some. This table holds 65,000 or so clones, 70% to 85% found once. The sequenced material came from peripheral blood. The receptors come from a man aged 55 to 70 with acute or convalescent COVID-19.

V is TRBV19 and J is TRBJ1-6; the D is unclear. CDR1 and CDR2 from the germline V gene are LNHDA and SQIVND (reference sequence). The CDR3 has 15 residues. V dropped 9 bases and J dropped 7 bases, with 19 bases sitting between them. CDR3 loop: CASQSDWAGNSPLHF. CDR3 nucleotide sequence: TGTGCCAGCCAATCAGATTGGGCGGGGAATTCACCCCTCCACTTT. Full variable domain (missing parts from reference TRBV19 and TRBJ1-6): DGGITQSPKYLFRKEGQNVTLSCEQNLNHDAMYWYRQDPGQGLRLIYYSQIVNDFQKGDIAEGYSVSREKKESFPLTVTSAQKNPTAFYLCASQSDWAGNSPLHFGNGTRLTVT.

CDR3 in DNA: TGTGCCAGCAGCCCCCTGTCGACAGGGGGCCCGAATCAGCCCCAGCATTTT. Translation: CASSPLSTGGPNQPQHF. This chain links TRBV4-2 with TRBJ1-5; TRBD1 matches 10 bases. This CDR3 is built from 17 residues. V shed 4 bases and J 4 bases; nucleotides not matched to a gene: 10. Germline CDR1 and CDR2: LGHNA and YNFKEQ.

CDR3 protein: CASSLGGRGLRGSPLHF. The CDR3 nucleotides are TGTGCCAGCAGCTTAGGTGGCAGGGGGCTTAGGGGTTCACCCCTCCACTTT. This chain joins TRBV13 and TRBJ1-6; TRBD1 agrees at 8 bases. This CDR3 is built from 17 residues. Trimming took 0 bases from V and 9 from J; bases not matched to a gene: 10. Germline CDR1 PRHDT, CDR2 FYEKMQ (reference sequence).